A selection of T cell receptor beta chains follows, all from one sample in a study of blood T cell repertoires in COVID-19. Sequenced by immunoSEQ multiplex PCR; TCRdb stores in-frame clones only, minus some. The table has 200,000 to 250,000 clones, approximately 83% seen once. The sample was peripheral blood. These receptors were collected from a woman under 40 who had recovered from COVID-19. Each CDR3 is given with its conserved first and last residue. Not every row has a clone size; where given, it reads once, few, many or a size class.

v_gene,abundance,CDR3aa
TRBV18,-,CASSRDTSNYGYTF
TRBV11-2,-,CASSFSERTEAFF
TRBV14,-,CASSGRGSDNSPLHF
TRBV7-6,-,CASSLARGLRETQYF
TRBV6-5,-,CASSRTPGDGYTF
TRBV14,-,CASSQVGTAGPQYF
TRBV5-1,-,CASTITGTVNTEAFF
TRBV19,-,CASGTGGHAYEQYF
TRBV6-4,-,CASSVVGGASEQFF
TRBV12-3/TRBV12-4,-,CASSTQGNYGYTF
TRBV4-1,-,CASSRGQDSSYNSPLHF
TRBV20-1,-,CSASPLAEQYF
TRBV30,-,CAWSPSGSVPTDTQYF
TRBV7-2,few,CASSLGGGPNQPQHF
TRBV5-1,-,CASSPGWDSLSLAKNIQYF
TRBV30,-,CAWSVAAGGTGELFF
TRBV7-2,-,CASSLGRPNEQFF
TRBV7-9,-,CASSLVQSTDTQYF
TRBV5-4,once,CASSSPGAGVSTDTQYF
TRBV12-3/TRBV12-4,-,CASSRDPGDGYTF
TRBV9,-,CASSVGNRETQYF
TRBV12-2,-,CASRLSGPGQSLLEAFF
TRBV4-1,many,CASSPRTANSPLHF
TRBV13,-,CASSLSTTGQYNEQFF
TRBV11-3,-,CASSLDLGGGNTGELFF
TRBV10-3,-,CAISEVRNSPLHF
TRBV4-3,-,CASSQEVGQLSMNTEAFF
TRBV19,few,CASSLPRQNGNTIYF
TRBV4-3,-,CASSPTGQGDQPQHF
TRBV5-1,-,CASALGQGQAEQYF
TRBV6-5,once,CASSYSRSPSPHEQYF
TRBV7-9,-,CASSPRQGHEQYF
TRBV7-2,-,CASSLETSGYNEQFF
TRBV4-3,-,CASSRIDTLYGYTF
TRBV5-1,-,CASSLWGVRDTEAFF
TRBV2,-,CASSETRSTDTQYF
TRBV6-2/TRBV6-3,-,CASSYSPGNNSPLHF
TRBV7-6,few,CASSLRTPGAVESKTSYNEQFF
TRBV12-5,-,CASGGPNYGYTF
TRBV4-1,once,CASSQLGQGANQPQHF
TRBV5-1,-,CASSLDARGTGVSPLHF